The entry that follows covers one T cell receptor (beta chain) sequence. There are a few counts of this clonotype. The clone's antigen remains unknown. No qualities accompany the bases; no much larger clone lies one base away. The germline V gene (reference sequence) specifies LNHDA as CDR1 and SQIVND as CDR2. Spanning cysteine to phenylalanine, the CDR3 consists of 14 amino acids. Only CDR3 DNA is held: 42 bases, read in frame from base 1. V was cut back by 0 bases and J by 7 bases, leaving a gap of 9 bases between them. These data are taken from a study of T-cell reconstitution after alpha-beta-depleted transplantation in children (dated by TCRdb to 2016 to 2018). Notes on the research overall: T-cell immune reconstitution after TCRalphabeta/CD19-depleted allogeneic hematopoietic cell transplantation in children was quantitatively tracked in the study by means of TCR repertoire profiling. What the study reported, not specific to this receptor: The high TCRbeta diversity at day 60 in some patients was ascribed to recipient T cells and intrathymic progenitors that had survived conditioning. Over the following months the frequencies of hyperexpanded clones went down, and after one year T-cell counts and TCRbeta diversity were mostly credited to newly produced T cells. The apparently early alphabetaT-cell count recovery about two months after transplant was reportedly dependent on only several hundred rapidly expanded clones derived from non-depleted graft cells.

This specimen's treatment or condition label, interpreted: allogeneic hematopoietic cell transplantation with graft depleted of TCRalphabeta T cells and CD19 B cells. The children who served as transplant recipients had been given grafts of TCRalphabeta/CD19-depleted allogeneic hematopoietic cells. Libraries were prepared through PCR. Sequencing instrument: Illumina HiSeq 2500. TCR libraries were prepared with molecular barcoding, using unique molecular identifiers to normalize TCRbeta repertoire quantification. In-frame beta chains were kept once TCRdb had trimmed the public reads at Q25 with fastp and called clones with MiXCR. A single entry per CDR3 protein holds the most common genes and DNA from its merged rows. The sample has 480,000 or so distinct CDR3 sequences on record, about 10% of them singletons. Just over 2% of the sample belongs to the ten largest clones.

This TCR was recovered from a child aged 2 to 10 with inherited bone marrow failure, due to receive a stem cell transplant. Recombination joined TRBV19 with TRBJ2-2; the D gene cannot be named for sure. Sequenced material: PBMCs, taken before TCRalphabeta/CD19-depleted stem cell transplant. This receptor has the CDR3 CASSIDWVLGELFF. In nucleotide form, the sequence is TGTGCCAGTAGTATAGATTGGGTCCTCGGGGAGCTGTTTTTT.